A selection of T cell receptor beta chains follows, all from one sample in a study of OX40 agonist ivuxolimab in advanced cancers. The table came from immunoSEQ multiplex PCR; TCRdb's copy has only in-frame clones and leaves some out. In the table there are just under 85,000 clones, around four fifths of which are singletons. Sequencing was performed on CD4+ or CD8+ T cells sorted from blood, taken in a trial of the OX40 agonist ivuxolimab. The receptors come from an adult with an advanced solid tumor such as melanoma, head and neck, liver or kidney cancer. Each CDR3 is given with its conserved first and last residue. D genes are given only for firm matches. Clone size appears in some rows only: once, few, many, or a class for an expanded clone.

cdr3_nt	cdr3_aa	j_call	v_call	d_call	clone_size
TGTGCCAGCAGCTACGTAGCGGGGGCCCCGAACACCGGGGAGCTGTTTTTT	CASSYVAGAPNTGELFF	TRBJ2-2	TRBV4-2	TRBD2	-
TGTGCCAGTAGTATGGTCGGTCAAGAGACCCAGTACTTC	CASSMVGQETQYF	TRBJ2-5	TRBV19	-	-
TGTGCCAGCTCACCATCGGTCCAAGGCAATCAGCCCCAGCATTTT	CASSPSVQGNQPQHF	TRBJ1-5	TRBV18	-	-
TGTGCCAGCAGTTACTCAAGGGTCATGAACACTGAAGCTTTCTTT	CASSYSRVMNTEAFF	TRBJ1-1	TRBV6-5	-	-
TGTGCCAGCAGCGCCATGACAGCAGGCAGCTCACCCCTCCACTTT	CASSAMTAGSSPLHF	TRBJ1-6	TRBV7-8	-	few
TGTGCCAGTAGTGAAGGACAGGGCTACACCGGGGAGCTGTTTTTT	CASSEGQGYTGELFF	TRBJ2-2	TRBV19	TRBD1	-
TGTGCCAGCAGCTTAGGGGCGGGGGCAGATACGCAGTATTTT	CASSLGAGADTQYF	TRBJ2-3	TRBV7-6	TRBD2	few
TGTGCCAGCAGCTTACGGGGCGTCGGCACCGGGGAGCTGTTTTTT	CASSLRGVGTGELFF	TRBJ2-2	TRBV7-2	-	-
TGTGCCAGCAGTACCCGCGGGACCGGTAATGAAAAACTGTTTTTT	CASSTRGTGNEKLFF	TRBJ1-4	TRBV7-9	-	-
TGTGCCAGCAGCGGGGCAGGACAAATCTCTGGAAACACCATATATTTT	CASSGAGQISGNTIYF	TRBJ1-3	TRBV5-5	-	-
TGTGCCAGCAGTTCGGATGAAAAACTGTTTTTT	CASSSDEKLFF	TRBJ1-4	TRBV28	-	-
TGCGCCAGCGCCGCCGGGACAGGGGGCAACATTCAGTACTTC	CASAAGTGGNIQYF	TRBJ2-4	TRBV5-1	TRBD1	-
TGTGCCAGCACCTGGGGGGCGACTAATGAAAAACTGTTTTTT	CASTWGATNEKLFF	TRBJ1-4	TRBV7-9	-	-
TGTGCCAGCAGCAAAGGGACGGACAATGAGCAGTTCTTC	CASSKGTDNEQFF	TRBJ2-1	TRBV16	-	-
TGTGCCAGCAGCTTCAAGGGGACCGGGGAGCTGTTTTTT	CASSFKGTGELFF	TRBJ2-2	TRBV7-2	-	-
TGCAGCGCAACGACAGGGGGTCAAAACATTCAGTACTTC	CSATTGGQNIQYF	TRBJ2-4	TRBV29-1	TRBD1	-
TGTGCCAGTAGTATTCTAGGCGGCGGCCGGGCCAAAAACATTCAGTACTTC	CASSILGGGRAKNIQYF	TRBJ2-4	TRBV19	-	-
TGTGCCAGCAGCTTACGGACCCCCCGGGATACGCAGTATTTT	CASSLRTPRDTQYF	TRBJ2-3	TRBV7-2	-	few
TGTGCCAGCAGCTCTAGCGGGGGGCTTACCTACGAGCAGTACTTC	CASSSSGGLTYEQYF	TRBJ2-7	TRBV6-5	TRBD2	once
TGTGCCAGCAGTTCTCCTAGCGGGGGGAACAATGAGCAGTTCTTC	CASSSPSGGNNEQFF	TRBJ2-1	TRBV27	TRBD2	-
TGTGCCAGCAGCGGAGGTCAGGGTTCCCTTAATCAGCCCCAGCATTTT	CASSGGQGSLNQPQHF	TRBJ1-5	TRBV5-6	-	few
TGTGCCATCAGTGAGTCAACGGGGGGCGATACGCAGTATTTT	CAISESTGGDTQYF	TRBJ2-3	TRBV10-3	-	-
TGTGCCATCAGGGCGAAGACCGGGGGGGCCTACGAGCAGTACTTC	CAIRAKTGGAYEQYF	TRBJ2-7	TRBV10-3	TRBD2	-
TGTGCCAGCAGCTCCCAGGCGGGTCACACAGATACGCAGTATTTT	CASSSQAGHTDTQYF	TRBJ2-3	TRBV7-3	-	-
TGTGCCAGCAGCCAACGGTCGTGGAGTTCTGAAGCTTTCTTT	CASSQRSWSSEAFF	TRBJ1-1	TRBV14	-	-
TGTGCCAGCAGTTACTCGCCGAATCAGCCCCAGCATTTT	CASSYSPNQPQHF	TRBJ1-5	TRBV6-5	-	few
TGTGCCAGCAGCCCGGGGACAGGGGGCCAAAGCTCCTACGAGCAGTACTTC	CASSPGTGGQSSYEQYF	TRBJ2-7	TRBV7-9	TRBD1	-
TGTGCCAGCAGTTTAAGCGGAGGCGGGAATTCACCCCTCCACTTT	CASSLSGGGNSPLHF	TRBJ1-6	TRBV28	-	-
TGTGCCAGCAGCCTACCCTGGACGAGCTCCTATGGCTACACCTTC	CASSLPWTSSYGYTF	TRBJ1-2	TRBV7-2	-	-